Reported below is one T cell receptor beta chain. No antigen is known for it. The data stem from a study of CD8 T cells in Susac syndrome. Study observations and caveats: Only a relatively small number of individuals were included in the TCR sequencing and HLA analysis.

There are 15 residues in the CDR3. Trimming cost V 2 bases and J 3 bases, with 13 bases left between them. The V gene's germline CDR1 is MNHNS and CDR2 SASEGT. When the RNA was reverse transcribed, random hexamers were used with an input of roughly 0.5 to 1 ug. Multiplex PCR with immunoSEQ amplified the TCR beta CDR3 across 54 Vbeta and 13 Jbeta. TCRdb re-analysed the immunoSEQ multiplex PCR reads in MiXCR, keeping a single row per CDR3 protein. The top ten hold approximately 0.065% of the sample, which has 250,000 to 350,000 distinct CDR3 sequences, around 90% seen once. The multiple sclerosis control group comprised treatment-naive patients with stable or active relapsing-remitting disease.

This TCR was sampled from a human donor with multiple sclerosis. The sample was CD4+ T cells from PBMCs. The J gene is TRBJ2-5, the V gene TRBV6-1; D perhaps matches TRBD1 (6 bases). CDR3 sequence (DNA): TGTGCCAGCAGTGAACCCCGACGGGACAAAGAGACCCAGTACTTC. Its translation: CASSEPRRDKETQYF.